The 6 T cell receptor beta chains in this list originate from one sample, sequenced in a study of response to subunit inactivated influenza vaccine (dated by TCRdb to the late 2010s). Receptor amplification or capture employed RT-PCR. The instrument was an Illumina HiSeq 2500. In TCRdb, the public reads were trimmed at Q25 with fastp and aligned with MiXCR, with productive beta chains retained. Rows with one shared CDR3 protein collapse into an entry with the most common genes and DNA. Recorded for this sample are approximately 530,000 distinct CDR3 sequences; 6% to 9% of them occurred a single time. The ten top clones hold around 13% of the sample. The sequencing here drew on PBMCs from blood, taken about 24 months after vaccination. The source is a man aged 50 to 75 who received an inactivated influenza vaccine. Donor details come from another sample of the same person, matched by shared clones.

This clonotype showed up just a few times. The chain links TRBV11-2 to TRBJ2-1; TRBD2 agrees at 11 bases. The germline gives CDR1 SGHAT, CDR2 FQNNGV. V dropped 1 base and J dropped 4; count of bases not matched to a gene: 9. The CDR3 contains 18 residues. CDR3 nucleotide sequence: TGTGCCAGCAGCTTAGTCCTCTGGACTAGCGGGTTGTACAATGAGCAGTTCTTC. Translation gives CASSLVLWTSGLYNEQFF.

This clonotype was seen ten or more times. The chain recombines TRBV25-1 with TRBJ2-7, with 9 bases lining up with TRBD1. V trimming: 3 bases; J trimming: 0 bases; junction bases outside the gene matches: 6. Per germline, CDR1 MGHDK and CDR2 SYGVNS. This CDR3 has 16 residues. In DNA, the CDR3 is TGTGCCAGCAGTGATGGACAGGGGATCAGCTCCTACGAGCAGTACTTC. Protein product: CASSDGQGISSYEQYF.

This clonotype has just a few counts. The chain links TRBV4-1 to TRBJ1-5, with 7 bases matching TRBD1. Germline trimming cut 0 bases from V and 4 bases from J; bases unmatched to any gene: 6. This CDR3 is built from 16 residues. In germline, CDR1 is MGHRA, CDR2 YSYEKL. The CDR3 DNA follows: TGCGCCAGCAGCCAAGATCGGGGGACAGCTAATCAGCCCCAGCATTTT. Protein sequence: CASSQDRGTANQPQHF.

V is TRBV11-2 and J is TRBJ2-5, with D possibly matching TRBD2 (6 bases). Trimming cost V 2 bases and J 0 bases, with 16 bases left between them. This CDR3 has 17 residues. Germline assignment: CDR1 SGHAT and CDR2 FQNNGV. In DNA form, the CDR3 reads TGTGCCAGCAGCTTATTTGGCGCTGGGGGGAACCAAGAGACCCAGTACTTC. Its protein is CASSLFGAGGNQETQYF.

This chain connects TRBV5-1 to TRBJ2-3, with 12 bases fitting TRBD2. The CDR3 covers 21 residues. V was clipped by 4 bases and J by 5 bases; unmatched bases: 23. Germline V gene lookup returns CDR1 SGHRS and CDR2 YFSETQ. This CDR3 reads CASSPLPTGFTSGGKLDTQYF. CDR3 DNA: TGCGCCAGCAGCCCGCTCCCGACAGGGTTTACTAGCGGGGGGAAGTTAGATACGCAGTATTTT.

This clonotype has just a few counts. The chain links TRBV6-2 or TRBV6-3 to TRBJ2-1; perhaps TRBD2 as D (5 bases). This CDR3 has 17 residues. CDR1 and CDR2 (germline): MNHEY, SVGEGT. Trimming shortened V by 4 bases and J by 7 bases, and 23 bases separated the two germline ends. The CDR3 bases are TGTGCCAGCAGTTCAATTAGAGGGCTGGGCCCGGGGAATGAGCAGTTCTTC. It encodes CASSSIRGLGPGNEQFF.